This is a list of T cell receptor beta chains from one sample in a study of response to subunit inactivated influenza vaccine. TCRdb re-analysed the RT-PCR reads in MiXCR, keeping a single row per CDR3 protein. The table has hundreds of thousands of distinct CDR3 sequences, 10% to 15% seen once. This specimen consisted of PBMCs from blood, obtained roughly 45 days after vaccination. These receptors all stem from a man aged 45-60 years who received an inactivated influenza vaccine. Each CDR3 is given with its conserved first and last residue.

j_call: TRBJ2-3; v_call: TRBV11-2; cdr3_length: 16; cdr3_aa: CASSLGAGPSTDTQYF
j_call: TRBJ2-5; v_call: TRBV5-1; cdr3_length: 16; cdr3_aa: CASSFRTGNNQETQYF
j_call: TRBJ2-1; v_call: TRBV7-3; cdr3_length: 15; cdr3_aa: CASSPTSGSLNEQFF
j_call: TRBJ2-1; v_call: TRBV4-3; cdr3_length: 16; cdr3_aa: CASSQRTSGRLDEQFF
j_call: TRBJ2-7; v_call: TRBV20-1; cdr3_length: 14; cdr3_aa: CSARDIGAFYEQYF
j_call: TRBJ2-6; v_call: TRBV7-6; cdr3_length: 17; cdr3_aa: CASSLLGANSGANVLTF
j_call: TRBJ2-5; v_call: TRBV7-8; cdr3_length: 19; cdr3_aa: CASSTFTRSGVGMRETQYF
j_call: TRBJ2-4; v_call: TRBV20-1; cdr3_length: 13; cdr3_aa: CSASGGRLNIQYF
j_call: TRBJ2-5; v_call: TRBV15; cdr3_length: 15; cdr3_aa: CATSRGQGPQETQYF
j_call: TRBJ1-1; v_call: TRBV20-1; cdr3_length: 13; cdr3_aa: CSARENRGTEAFF
j_call: TRBJ1-1; v_call: TRBV10-3; cdr3_length: 13; cdr3_aa: CAISYRGNTEAFF
j_call: TRBJ1-1; v_call: TRBV20-1; cdr3_length: 11; cdr3_aa: CSAIGVTEAFF
j_call: TRBJ1-1; v_call: TRBV18; cdr3_length: 17; cdr3_aa: CASSAGDRGIANTEAFF
j_call: TRBJ1-4; v_call: TRBV12-3/TRBV12-4; cdr3_length: 14; cdr3_aa: CASSSNRDGEKLFF
j_call: TRBJ1-1; v_call: TRBV20-1; cdr3_length: 16; cdr3_aa: CSARDISPATNTEAFF
j_call: TRBJ1-2; v_call: TRBV7-9; cdr3_length: 13; cdr3_aa: CASSLASVYGYTF
j_call: TRBJ2-5; v_call: TRBV12-3/TRBV12-4; cdr3_length: 11; cdr3_aa: CASGEGETQYF
j_call: TRBJ2-3; v_call: TRBV24-1; cdr3_length: 16; cdr3_aa: CATSSLAGGPTDTQYF
j_call: TRBJ2-4; v_call: TRBV7-2; cdr3_length: 16; cdr3_aa: CASSLGPGPRGNIQYF
j_call: TRBJ2-2; v_call: TRBV6-1; cdr3_length: 16; cdr3_aa: CASGRLAGDGTGELFF
j_call: TRBJ2-2; v_call: TRBV7-8; cdr3_length: 12; cdr3_aa: CASSLVYGELFF
j_call: TRBJ1-1; v_call: TRBV20-1; cdr3_length: 14; cdr3_aa: CSATQGAMNTEAFF